This T cell receptor (beta chain) was sequenced during a study of cytomegalovirus exposure and HLA in healthy donors. Study-wide results and limits: In a later analysis, a missense DCLRE1C variant was linked to TCR beta V- and J-gene trimming.

Use of 60 Vbeta and 13 Jbeta primers characterized the PCR. Clones were sequenced by immunoSEQ multiplex PCR, and TCRdb holds only the in-frame ones, with some missing. Here the sample spans 150,000 to 200,000 clones, under 80% being singletons. The CDR3 contains 16 residues. Trimming at V came to 3 bases and at J to 7 bases, leaving 8 bases not matched to a gene. Germline V lookup: CDR1 MNHEY, CDR2 SVGAGI. Note on this clone: What it binds is unknown.

Sequencing was performed on PBMCs. The V gene is TRBV6-5, the J gene TRBJ2-1; 11 nucleotides match TRBD2. The receptor comes from a woman between 45 and 65 years old in good health and CMV-seropositive. CDR3 protein: CASSYLSGGAGNEQFF. The CDR3 nucleotides read TGTGCCAGCAGTTATCTTAGCGGGGGGGCGGGGAATGAGCAGTTCTTC.